These 23 T cell receptor beta chains originate from one sample sequenced in a study of human T cells and chemical hapten exposure. Time point here: patch test 1, 2 weeks after DPC sensitization. Sample treatment: therapeutic diphenylcyclopropenone sensitization with weekly scalp DPC. TCRdb fed the RACE reads into MiXCR, producing one record per CDR3 protein. This sample has 380,000 or so distinct CDR3 sequences; 4.8% occur once, and the top ten carry under 3%. Sequencing used whole blood, obtained in connection with sensitization to the hapten diphenylcyclopropenone (DPC). The receptors stem from a woman aged 50 to 60 with alopecia areata. Some clones in this sample may be carry-over from other donors' samples.

The V call is TRBV20-1, the J call TRBJ2-3, with a tentative D call TRBD1 (7 bases). Between the trimmed V and J ends, which lost 1 base and 4 bases, there was a span of 18 bases. The CDR3 runs to 16 residues. CDR1 is DFQATT and CDR2 is SNEGSKA in the germline V gene (reference sequence). This chain's CDR3 is CSARGGRGADPDTQYF. CDR3 sequence (DNA): TGCAGTGCTAGAGGTGGCAGGGGGGCGGATCCAGATACGCAGTATTTT.

This clonotype was observed at least ten times. This chain joins TRBV29-1 and TRBJ2-3; D unresolved. This CDR3 region has 16 residues. V was shortened by 7 bases and J by 2 bases, with 22 bases between the two germline ends. CDR1 and CDR2 from the germline V gene are SQVTM and ANQGSEA. The CDR3: CSASTASAIVTDTQYF. In DNA, the CDR3 is TGCAGCGCATCTACTGCGAGTGCGATAGTCACAGATACGCAGTATTTT.

Many counts were recorded for this clonotype. The gene calls are TRBV7-2 and TRBJ2-1; D possibly matches TRBD1 or TRBD2 (6 bases each). Trimming removed 5 bases from V and 10 bases from J, with 21 bases in between. This CDR3 is built from 15 residues. In germline, CDR1 is SGHTA, CDR2 FQGNSA. The CDR3 reads CASSVRHTGAREQFF. DNA for the CDR3: TGTGCCAGCAGCGTAAGACACACGGGGGCCCGGGAGCAGTTCTTC. The variable domain in full, with the rest retrieved from reference TRBV7-2 and TRBJ2-1, is GAGVSQSPSNKVTEKGKDVELRCDPISGHTALYWYRQSLGQGLEFLIYFQGNSAPDKSGLPSDRFSAERTGGSVSTLTIQRTQQEDSAVYLCASSVRHTGAREQFFGPGTRLTVL.

A few counts support this clonotype. This chain links TRBV29-1 with TRBJ1-1; the D is unclear. Germline assignment: CDR1 SQVTM and CDR2 ANQGSEA. V dropped 0 bases and J dropped 1 base, with 6 bases sitting between them. The CDR3 extends over 13 amino acids. DNA of the CDR3: TGCAGCGTTGAAGAACAGAGGAACACTGAAGCTTTCTTT. Its protein product is CSVEEQRNTEAFF.

V gene TRBV7-9 combines with J gene TRBJ2-1; possibly TRBD1 or TRBD2 for D (5 bases each). V lost 3 bases to trimming and J lost 5 bases, with 11 bases between them. Germline lookup yields CDR1 SEHNR and CDR2 FQNEAQ (reference sequence). The CDR3 loop spans 14 amino acids. The CDR3 DNA is TGTGCCAGCAGCTTTAGGGGAGAGGACAATGAGCAGTTCTTC. Translation: CASSFRGEDNEQFF.

This clonotype was found a few times. The chain has TRBV29-1 and TRBJ2-1, with TRBD2 matching over 8 bases. In germline, CDR1 is SQVTM, CDR2 ANQGSEA. This CDR3 is built from 14 residues. With 4 bases clipped from V and 6 bases from J, the junction kept 8 bases outside the gene matches. This CDR3 is CSVGREGLLNEQFF. The CDR3 region has the DNA TGCAGCGTTGGACGGGAGGGCCTCCTCAATGAGCAGTTCTTC.

The V and J genes are TRBV4-3 and TRBJ1-5; D ambiguous. The CDR3 totals 15 residues. Germline V lookup: CDR1 LGHNA, CDR2 YSLEER. Deletions cut 0 bases from V and 6 bases from J, with 12 bases between. The CDR3 DNA is TGCGCCAGCAGCCAAGATCGCGTAGGATTTCAGCCCCAGCATTTT. This gives the protein CASSQDRVGFQPQHF.

V and J are TRBV6-2 or TRBV6-3 and TRBJ2-4, with a weak D call TRBD1 (5 bases). This CDR3 is built from 18 residues. Trimming took off 0 bases at V and 3 bases at J, with 18 bases between the two ends. From germline, CDR1 is MNHEY and CDR2 SVGEGT. CDR3 sequence reads: CASSYSPAGRRVKNIQYF. CDR3 DNA: TGTGCCAGCAGTTACTCGCCGGCAGGGCGACGAGTCAAAAACATTCAGTACTTC.

Many counts were recorded for this clonotype. The chain combines TRBV28 with TRBJ2-1; 10 bases match TRBD1. The CDR3 totals 15 residues. Trimming at V came to 7 bases and at J to 4 bases, leaving 7 bases not matched to a gene. Looked up from germline, CDR1 is MDHEN and CDR2 is SYDVKM. The CDR3 loop reads CASTRDRGKYNEQFF. The CDR3 DNA sequence: TGTGCCAGCACCAGGGACAGGGGAAAATACAATGAGCAGTTCTTC. Filled out from reference TRBV28 and TRBJ2-1, the complete variable domain reads DVKVTQSSRYLVKRTGEKVFLECVQDMDHENMFWYRQDPGLGLRLIYFSYDVKMKEKGDIPEGYSVSREKKERFSLILESASTNQTSMYLCASTRDRGKYNEQFFGPGTRLTVL.

This clonotype has ten or more counts. This chain uses TRBV5-6 with TRBJ1-5; D is uncertain. V was trimmed by 4 bases and J by 5 bases, leaving 13 bases between them. Looked up from germline, CDR1 is SGHDT and CDR2 is YYEEEE. The CDR3 contains 14 residues. The CDR3: CASSLGEGYQPQHF. CDR3 nucleotides: TGTGCCAGCAGCCTGGGTGAGGGTTATCAGCCCCAGCATTTT.

This clonotype has just a few counts. The chain joins TRBV27 to TRBJ2-7, with 8 bases matching TRBD2. The CDR3 sequence is 13 residues long. V lost 3 bases and J lost 5; bases outside the gene matches: 3. Germline CDR1 is MNHEY and CDR2 is SMNVEV (reference sequence). The CDR3 here is CASSFRGGHEQYF. CDR3 DNA sequence: TGTGCCAGCAGTTTTCGGGGGGGCCACGAGCAGTACTTC.

There are a few counts of this clonotype. The J gene is TRBJ1-1, the V gene TRBV20-1; perhaps TRBD1 as D (6 bases). Trimming left V 1 base short and J 8 bases short, with 11 bases between. This CDR3 region has 12 residues. CDR1 is DFQATT, CDR2 SNEGSKA, per germline (reference sequence). The CDR3 nucleotides are TGCAGTGCTAGAGTATGGCAGGGGGAAGCTTTCTTT. Its protein product is CSARVWQGEAFF.

This chain joins TRBV2 and TRBJ1-5; D ambiguous. The CDR3 has 15 amino acids. V lost 6 bases, J lost 7 bases, and 19 bases lay in between. Germline CDR1 and CDR2: SNHLY and FYNNEI. The CDR3 DNA reads TGTGCCAGCAGACCAAATAGGCAGATTAACCAGCCCCAGCATTTT. This sequence encodes CASRPNRQINQPQHF.

This clonotype was seen at least ten times. The chain links TRBV6-6 to TRBJ1-1, with 8 bases fitting TRBD1. V shed 0 bases, J shed 4 bases, and the junction held 13 bases outside the gene matches. The CDR3 extends over 18 amino acids. CDR1 and CDR2 from the germline V gene are MNHNY and SVGAGI (reference sequence). CDR3 loop: CASSYSSRSRGPGTEAFF. The CDR3 DNA sequence: TGTGCCAGCAGTTACTCGAGCAGGTCCAGGGGGCCGGGCACTGAAGCTTTCTTT.

This clonotype was observed a handful of times. The V call is TRBV9, the J call TRBJ1-2, with 12 nucleotides matching TRBD1. Germline V gene sequence: CDR1 SGDLS, CDR2 YYNGEE. Trimming cost V 3 bases and J 3 bases; bases outside gene matches: 3. The CDR3 consists of 15 residues. Here the CDR3 DNA reads TGTGCCAGCAGCGAGGGACAGGGGGCGGACTATGGCTACACCTTC. Translation: CASSEGQGADYGYTF.

The rearrangement joins TRBV13 to TRBJ2-7; 11 bases are a match to TRBD2. This CDR3 has 16 residues. Germline-derived CDR1 and CDR2 are PRHDT and FYEKMQ (reference sequence). Trimming removed 0 bases from V and 7 bases from J; junction bases left unmatched: 8. CDR3 sequence reads: CASSLGLAGEYQEQYF. In nucleotides, the CDR3 is TGTGCCAGCAGCTTAGGACTAGCGGGGGAGTATCAAGAGCAGTACTTC.

There are a few counts of this clonotype. The chain recombines TRBV5-1 with TRBJ2-5; D is ambiguous. Germline CDR1 SGHRS, CDR2 YFSETQ. The CDR3 is 15 residues long. V was pared by 4 bases and J by 4 bases, with 17 bases between. DNA for the CDR3: TGCGCCAGCAGCCTAGATGAGTGGCCCCGAGAGACCCAGTACTTC. It encodes CASSLDEWPRETQYF.

This clonotype was found many times. The J gene is TRBJ2-1, the V gene TRBV12-5; maybe TRBD2 (5 bases). This CDR3 comprises 11 residues. The ends were cut back, 0 bases at V and 12 bases at J, with 6 bases in the middle. Germline assignment: CDR1 LGHNT and CDR2 FRNRAP. The CDR3 region has the DNA TGTGCTAGTGGTTTGGTAGGGAGGCAGTTCTTC. It encodes CASGLVGRQFF. Complete variable domain (other parts from reference TRBV12-5 and TRBJ2-1): DARVTQTPRHKVTEMGQEVTMRCQPILGHNTVFWYRQTMMQGLELLAYFRNRAPLDDSGMPKDRFSAEMPDATLATLKIQPSEPRDSAVYFCASGLVGRQFFGPGTRLTVL.

This clonotype was picked up many times. The rearrangement joins TRBV20-1 to TRBJ2-3, with D tentatively TRBD2 (6 bases). V lost 1 base and J lost 6, with 14 bases in between. The germline CDR1 and CDR2 sequences are DFQATT and SNEGSKA (reference sequence). The CDR3 covers 14 residues. CDR3 region: CSARGYGSPDTQYF. CDR3 DNA: TGCAGTGCTAGAGGGTACGGGAGTCCGGATACGCAGTATTTT.

This clonotype came up many times. The chain employs TRBV29-1 and TRBJ1-2, with 7 nucleotides matching TRBD1. The CDR3 loop spans 11 amino acids. Germline V gives CDR1 SQVTM, CDR2 ANQGSEA. The V and J ends lost 6 bases and 10 bases, in that order; junction bases with no gene match: 8. CDR3 region: CSVKGDRAYTF. The CDR3 DNA sequence: TGCAGCGTGAAGGGAGACAGGGCCTACACCTTC.

This chain uses TRBV2 with TRBJ1-2; TRBD1 matches at 9 bases. This CDR3 region has 17 residues. Unmatched junction bases numbered 14, after V lost 5 bases and J lost 4 bases. Germline V gene lookup returns CDR1 SNHLY and CDR2 FYNNEI. The CDR3 here is CASSSPGQGARAYGYTF. CDR3 coding DNA: TGTGCCAGCAGTTCTCCGGGACAGGGTGCTCGGGCCTATGGCTACACCTTC.

This clonotype was seen ten or more times. This chain connects TRBV5-1 to TRBJ2-3; no reliable D call. V lost 0 bases, J lost 9 bases, and 8 bases lay in between. The germline gives CDR1 SGHRS, CDR2 YFSETQ. CDR3 length: 12 residues. The CDR3 sequence: CASSLADGTQYF. As DNA, the CDR3 is TGCGCCAGCAGCTTGGCGGATGGAACGCAGTATTTT.

This clonotype was detected only a few times. This chain joins TRBV6-5 and TRBJ2-4; 10 bases are a match to TRBD2. V was clipped by 8 bases and J by 4 bases; unmatched bases: 8. Germline V lookup: CDR1 MNHEY, CDR2 SVGAGI. This CDR3 has 15 residues. The CDR3 here is CASRPSGGAKNIQYF. The CDR3 DNA reads as TGTGCCAGCCGCCCCAGCGGGGGGGCAAAAAACATTCAGTACTTC.